These 11 T cell receptor beta chains were all obtained from the same sample, sequenced in a study of technical replicates of blood from several donors. The repertoire was sequenced with immunoSEQ multiplex PCR; TCRdb's copy has only in-frame clones and lacks some. Of roughly 79,000 clones in the sample, under 96% were seen once. The sample was T cells isolated from PBMCs. These receptors were obtained from a human donor in good health.

V usage is TRBV6-1 and J usage is TRBJ2-7, with a possible D match to TRBD1 (6 bases). CDR1 and CDR2 (germline): MNHNS, SASEGT. V was cut by 3 bases and J by 6 bases, with 12 bases left in between. The length of the CDR3 is 13 residues. The CDR3 DNA reads as TGTGCCAGCAGTGATGGGACACTCCCCGAGCAGTACTTC. It specifies CASSDGTLPEQYF.

The V call is TRBV9, the J call TRBJ2-7; no clear D. Between the trimmed V and J ends, which lost 2 bases and 3 bases, there was a span of 9 bases. The CDR3 is 13 amino acids. CDR1 is SGDLS, CDR2 YYNGEE, per germline. CDR3 residues: CASSVSLFYEQYF. In nucleotides, the CDR3 is TGTGCCAGCAGCGTTTCCCTCTTCTACGAGCAGTACTTC.

The V and J genes are TRBV30 and TRBJ2-2, with 9 bases identical to TRBD2. Germline CDR1 GTSNPN, CDR2 SVGIG (reference sequence). V lost 2 bases to trimming and J lost 4 bases; unmatched junction nucleotides: 8. This CDR3 region has 16 residues. CDR3 nucleotides: TGTGCCTGGAGTTTTAGCGGGAGTACGGGCACCGGGGAGCTGTTTTTT. As protein: CAWSFSGSTGTGELFF.

The chain carries TRBV25-1 and TRBJ2-3, with D possibly TRBD2 on 6 matching bases. CDR1 and CDR2 from the germline V gene are MGHDK and SYGVNS. The length of the CDR3 is 17 residues. Between the trimmed V and J ends, which lost 0 bases and 5 bases, there was a span of 18 bases. Written as DNA, the CDR3 is TGTGCCAGCAGTGAATATTGGGAGGAAGTAGGATTAGATACGCAGTATTTT. It codes for CASSEYWEEVGLDTQYF.

The V and J genes are TRBV15 and TRBJ2-5; no firm D call. CDR1 LNHNV and CDR2 YYDKDF come from the germline V gene (reference sequence). The CDR3 spans 14 residues. V dropped 0 bases and J dropped 2 bases, with 7 bases sitting between them. This CDR3 reads CATSRDTSQETQYF. The CDR3 region has the DNA TGTGCCACCAGCAGAGACACCAGTCAAGAGACCCAGTACTTC.

The rearrangement links TRBV18 to TRBJ2-7; the match to TRBD2 covers 11 bases. J was trimmed by 1 base and V by 3 bases; bases with no gene match: 2. The CDR3 contains 15 residues. Germline V gene lookup returns CDR1 KGHSH and CDR2 LQKENI. CDR3 sequence reads: CASSPLAGGSYEQYF. For the CDR3, the DNA is TGTGCCAGCTCACCCCTAGCGGGAGGTTCCTACGAGCAGTACTTC.

The CDR3 sequence is CASSLRPTDTYSNQPQHF. The CDR3 bases are TGCGCCAGCAGCTTGAGGCCGACAGATACCTATAGCAATCAGCCCCAGCATTTT. The chain employs TRBV5-1 and TRBJ1-5; tentatively, D is TRBD1 (5 bases). The germline V gene has CDR1 SGHRS and CDR2 YFSETQ. Deletions cut 1 base from V and 0 bases from J, with 17 bases between. The CDR3 contains 18 residues.

This clone has a single count. The chain joins TRBV7-9 to TRBJ2-7; 10 bases map to TRBD1. V dropped 5 bases and J dropped 4; count of bases not matched to a gene: 8. Germline values: CDR1 SEHNR, CDR2 FQNEAQ (reference sequence). This CDR3 has 15 residues. Here the CDR3 DNA reads TGTGCCAGCAGCAGACTGAGACAGGGGGCGTACGAGCAGTACTTC. It codes for CASSRLRQGAYEQYF.

As concerns this clone: At the DNA level, this CDR3 is encoded by other sequences in the same sample as well. The chain links TRBV10-3 to TRBJ2-3; 9 positions agree with TRBD1. Germline CDR1 is ENHRY and CDR2 is SYGVKD. This CDR3 has 13 amino acids. The junction had 3 bases not matched to a gene; V was cut back by 8 bases and J by 3 bases. In DNA, the CDR3 is TGTGCCATCTCAGGACAGGGGACAGATACGCAGTATTTT. It is translated as CAISGQGTDTQYF.

The V call is TRBV30, the J call TRBJ1-2, with 8 bases lining up with TRBD1. Germline assignment: CDR1 GTSNPN and CDR2 SVGIG (reference sequence). The length of the CDR3 is 12 residues. The ends lost 5 bases at V and 4 bases at J; junction bases unmatched: 3. The CDR3: CAWAGGPYGYTF. For the CDR3, the DNA is TGTGCCTGGGCAGGGGGCCCCTATGGCTACACCTTC.

The V and J genes are TRBV5-4 and TRBJ2-7; D is ambiguous. Trimming removed 3 bases from V and 0 bases from J, with 4 bases in between. From germline, CDR1 is SGHNT and CDR2 YYREEE (reference sequence). The CDR3 extends over 12 amino acids. The CDR3 loop reads CASSSSSYEQYF. CDR3 in DNA: TGTGCCAGCAGCTCCTCCTCCTACGAGCAGTACTTC.